This TCR beta chain derives from a study of blood T cells in healthy people across ages. The overall study: About one barcoded TCR beta cDNA was captured per two T cells.

At least 7 million PBMCs were isolated per sample. From germline, CDR1 is MNHEY and CDR2 SVGEGT. V was pared by 7 bases and J by 1 base, with 9 bases between. The CDR3 covers 13 residues. A second PCR of about 7 to 12 cycles used a sample-barcoded 5' primer and a J-beta primer mix. TCRdb ran MiXCR on the 5' RACE reads and lists one entry per CDR3 protein. This table has roughly 790,000 distinct CDR3 sequences, around 40% appearing once. The source material was blood. The clonotype originates from a woman aged 60-75 years in good health. The rearrangement links TRBV6-2 or TRBV6-3 to TRBJ2-3, with D uncertain. The CDR3 here is CASTGSGTDTQYF. CDR3 nucleotides: TGTGCCAGCACCGGGTCAGGCACAGATACGCAGTATTTT.